These 23 T cell receptor beta chains were sequenced from one sample in a study of cytomegalovirus exposure and HLA in healthy donors. PCR was performed using 60 Vbeta and 13 Jbeta primers. This table comes from immunoSEQ multiplex PCR, and its TCRdb copy is limited to in-frame clones, with some not included. The data contain 140,000 to 150,000 clones, 78% of them singletons. Material: PBMCs. Receptors originate from a woman aged 18-35 years in good health and CMV-seropositive.

This rearrangement joins TRBV28 to TRBJ2-7, with 9 nucleotides matching TRBD1. Germline-derived CDR1 and CDR2 are MDHEN and SYDVKM. The ends lost 7 bases at V and 5 bases at J; junction bases unmatched: 12. The CDR3 sequence is 15 residues long. The CDR3 sequence is CASTLGGTGSHEQYF. The CDR3 nucleotides read TGTGCCAGCACCCTGGGTGGGACAGGGAGCCACGAGCAGTACTTC.

This chain joins TRBV7-9 and TRBJ2-1, with TRBD1 as a possible D gene (6 bases). This CDR3 region has 13 residues. Germline V gives CDR1 SEHNR, CDR2 FQNEAQ (reference sequence). The germline V and J ends were trimmed by 1 base and 12 bases, with 13 bases remaining between them. CDR3 sequence reads: CASSLEGGPRQFF. CDR3 nucleotide sequence: TGTGCCAGCAGCTTAGAAGGGGGTCCTAGGCAGTTCTTC.

As DNA, the CDR3 is TGTGCCAGCAGCAAGCGGGACTTATTCTCCTACGAGCAGTACTTC. It translates to CASSKRDLFSYEQYF. The V gene is TRBV7-9, the J gene TRBJ2-7, with 7 bases matching TRBD2. Germline CDR1 SEHNR, CDR2 FQNEAQ (reference sequence). J lost 0 bases, V lost 5 bases, and 7 bases had no gene match. This CDR3 spans 15 amino acids.

This clone was picked up a small number of times. The chain couples TRBV7-2 to TRBJ2-1; 11 nucleotides align to TRBD2. This CDR3 is built from 16 residues. With 6 bases clipped from V and 9 bases from J, the junction kept 13 bases outside the gene matches. Germline CDR1 reads SGHTA; CDR2 reads FQGNSA. CDR3 protein: CASRLNRASGRSEQFF. CDR3 bases: TGTGCCAGCAGGCTCAACCGGGCTAGCGGGAGGTCTGAGCAGTTCTTC.

The chain uses TRBV5-1 and TRBJ1-1; TRBD1 matches at 8 bases. With 6 bases clipped from V and 1 base from J, the junction kept 5 bases outside the gene matches. Germline CDR1 is SGHRS and CDR2 is YFSETQ. CDR3 length: 14 amino acids. The CDR3: CASNFGQGNTEAFF. The CDR3 DNA reads TGCGCCAGCAACTTTGGACAGGGGAACACTGAAGCTTTCTTT.

This clone has only a few counts. The J gene is TRBJ1-6, the V gene TRBV6-1; D is uncertain. This CDR3 is 14 amino acids long. V was trimmed by 7 bases and J by 3 bases, leaving 10 bases between them. Germline V gives CDR1 MNHNS, CDR2 SASEGT. The CDR3 sequence is CASNWGGYNSPLHF. CDR3 sequence (DNA): TGTGCCAGCAACTGGGGAGGCTATAATTCACCCCTCCACTTT.

This clone was observed a handful of times. The rearrangement links TRBV9 to TRBJ1-1; 8 bases are a match to TRBD1. The length of the CDR3 is 16 residues. V lost 3 bases, J lost 5 bases, and 12 bases stayed unmatched. Germline V gene data show CDR1 as SGDLS and CDR2 as YYNGEE. The CDR3 region is CASSAYKGQGATEAFF. The CDR3 DNA reads as TGTGCCAGCAGCGCCTACAAAGGACAGGGTGCAACTGAAGCTTTCTTT.

V usage is TRBV6-5 and J usage is TRBJ1-6; D might be TRBD1 (5 bases). The V end was cut by 9 bases, the J end by 7 bases, with 10 bases between. This CDR3 has 12 amino acids. Germline V gives CDR1 MNHEY, CDR2 SVGAGI. The CDR3, as DNA: TGTGCCAGTTCCAGGGCCAATTCACCCCTCCACTTT. Protein product: CASSRANSPLHF.

The sample holds a few counts of this clone. The gene calls are TRBV19 and TRBJ1-1; 7 nucleotides agree with TRBD1. There are 16 residues in the CDR3. Germline CDR1 and CDR2: LNHDA and SQIVND (reference sequence). Germline trimming cut 5 bases from V and 0 bases from J; bases unmatched to any gene: 9. The CDR3 DNA sequence: TGTGCCAGTAGTCCCCGACAGGGCCCCATGAACACTGAAGCTTTCTTT. Its protein is CASSPRQGPMNTEAFF.

J is TRBJ2-6 and V is TRBV6-1; TRBD1 agrees at 9 bases. The CDR3 totals 19 residues. From germline, CDR1 is MNHNS and CDR2 SASEGT. After removal of 4 bases from V and 1 base from J, the junction contained 11 bases not matched to a gene. The CDR3: CASSVSRGQGKSGANVLTF. The CDR3 nucleotides are TGTGCCAGCAGTGTTAGCCGAGGACAGGGGAAATCTGGGGCCAACGTCCTGACTTTC.

The gene calls are TRBV29-1 and TRBJ2-1, with D perhaps matching TRBD1 (7 bases). Trimming removed 2 bases at V and 10 bases at J, with 21 bases between. CDR1 is SQVTM and CDR2 is ANQGSEA in the germline V gene. The CDR3 is 15 residues long. CDR3 amino acids: CSVELPRGARREQFF. CDR3 nucleotide sequence: TGCAGCGTTGAACTCCCCAGGGGGGCGCGCCGGGAGCAGTTCTTC.

This rearrangement joins TRBV5-4 to TRBJ2-7, with 7 positions matching TRBD1. J gave up 5 bases and V 4 bases, and 12 bases lay outside the gene matches. In germline, CDR1 is SGHNT, CDR2 YYREEE (reference sequence). The CDR3 is made up of 15 amino acids. CDR3 protein: CASSLGQSVTDEQYF. In nucleotides, the CDR3 is TGTGCCAGCAGCCTGGGACAGTCGGTGACCGACGAGCAGTACTTC.

This chain connects TRBV28 to TRBJ2-7; TRBD1 might be the D (6 bases). Germline V gives CDR1 MDHEN, CDR2 SYDVKM. V dropped 6 bases and J dropped 3 bases, with 12 bases sitting between them. The CDR3 covers 13 residues. The CDR3 spells CASRGTTYYEQYF. CDR3 sequence (DNA): TGTGCCAGCAGAGGGACAACATACTACGAGCAGTACTTC.

This clone showed up just a few times. The chain has TRBV6-8 and TRBJ1-6; D is unresolved. Trimming cost V 2 bases and J 0 bases, with 20 bases left between them. This CDR3 contains 20 residues. CDR1 is MNHGY and CDR2 is SAAAGT in the germline V gene. CDR3 sequence reads: CASSYPPCVLSYSYNSPLHF. The CDR3, as DNA: TGTGCCAGCAGTTACCCTCCTTGCGTACTGTCGTACTCCTATAATTCACCCCTCCACTTT.

The chain recombines TRBV5-1 with TRBJ1-5; 7 bases agree with TRBD1. With 4 bases clipped from V and 3 bases from J, the junction kept 4 bases outside the gene matches. The germline V gene has CDR1 SGHRS and CDR2 YFSETQ. The CDR3 has 14 residues. The CDR3: CASSLGQANQPQHF. CDR3 in DNA: TGCGCCAGCAGCCTAGGACAGGCCAATCAGCCCCAGCATTTT.

V usage is TRBV11-2 and J usage is TRBJ2-1, with 12 bases identical to TRBD1. After removal of 4 bases from V and 0 bases from J, the junction contained 7 bases not matched to a gene. The CDR3 spans 18 residues. Germline V CDR1 and CDR2: SGHAT, FQNNGV. CDR3 loop: CASSSGTGGKSSYNEQFF. The CDR3 DNA reads as TGTGCCAGCAGCTCAGGGACAGGGGGCAAGAGCTCCTACAATGAGCAGTTCTTC.

J is TRBJ1-1 and V is TRBV5-4; no reliable D call. Looked up from germline, CDR1 is SGHNT and CDR2 is YYREEE (reference sequence). The CDR3 spans 14 residues. The V end was cut by 1 base, the J end by 1 base, with 8 bases between. CDR3 region: CASSLYGGNTEAFF. CDR3 in DNA: TGTGCCAGCAGCTTGTATGGAGGGAACACTGAAGCTTTCTTT.

This CDR3 reads CASSPLAGSSYEQYF. For the CDR3, the DNA is TGTGCCAGCAGCCCACTAGCGGGGAGCTCCTACGAGCAGTACTTC. The rearrangement joins TRBV6-6 to TRBJ2-7; TRBD2 agrees at 10 bases. V gave up 6 bases and J gave up 0 bases; unmatched junction bases: 5. CDR3 length equals 15 residues. Germline CDR1 and CDR2: MNHNY and SVGAGI (reference sequence).

The table lists this clone with a count of one. The rearrangement links TRBV19 to TRBJ1-2; TRBD1 might be the D (5 bases). In germline, CDR1 is LNHDA, CDR2 SQIVND (reference sequence). CDR3 length equals 13 residues. Trimming took 7 bases from V and 4 from J, leaving 13 bases between them. CDR3 sequence reads: CASKVTGSYGYTF. In nucleotides, the CDR3 is TGTGCCAGTAAGGTCACAGGCTCCTATGGCTACACCTTC. The full variable domain, in which reference TRBV19 and TRBJ1-2 provide the parts outside the CDR3, is DGGITQSPKYLFRKEGQNVTLSCEQNLNHDAMYWYRQDPGQGLRLIYYSQIVNDFQKGDIAEGYSVSREKKESFPLTVTSAQKNPTAFYLCASKVTGSYGYTFGSGTRLTVV.

This sequence joins TRBV6-5 and TRBJ2-3, with D maybe TRBD1 (6 bases). The CDR3 is made up of 11 amino acids. Trimming removed 5 bases from V and 8 bases from J, with 8 bases in between. CDR1 is MNHEY and CDR2 is SVGAGI in the germline V gene. CDR3 protein: CASSNRVTQYF. The DNA for the CDR3 is TGTGCCAGCAGTAACAGGGTTACGCAGTATTTT.

The chain couples TRBV7-2 to TRBJ2-7, with D tentatively TRBD2 (7 bases). Germline V lookup: CDR1 SGHTA, CDR2 FQGNSA. V lost 5 bases and J lost 7, with 24 bases in between. This CDR3 has 16 residues. CDR3 loop: CASSTVPRLQGGEQYF. CDR3 DNA: TGTGCCAGCAGCACAGTACCCCGTTTACAGGGAGGGGAGCAGTACTTC.

The sample holds one count of this clone. The chain employs TRBV7-9 and TRBJ1-3, with TRBD1 as a possible D gene (6 bases). The V and J ends lost 2 bases and 4 bases respectively, with 18 bases between them. The CDR3 totals 17 residues. Germline loops: CDR1 SEHNR, CDR2 FQNEAQ (reference sequence). CDR3 residues: CASSLSGGGVIGNTIYF. In DNA form, the CDR3 reads TGTGCCAGCAGCTTATCAGGCGGGGGCGTAATAGGAAACACCATATATTTT.

The chain recombines TRBV25-1 with TRBJ2-1; no clear D. Looked up from germline, CDR1 is MGHDK and CDR2 is SYGVNS. Trimming stripped 3 bases from V and 7 bases from J, with 7 bases between. The CDR3 has 12 residues. CDR3 DNA: TGTGCCAGCAGTGACCTAGGAAATGAGCAGTTCTTC. The encoded protein is CASSDLGNEQFF.